What follows are 21 T cell receptor beta chains derived from one specimen sequenced in a study of low-dose radiotherapy and immunotherapy resistance in tumors. Time point defined: before trial treatment. Alpha- and beta-chain coverage of first-strand cDNA came from TRAV- and TRBV-specific primers. For amplifying TCRs, the PCR ran for 20 to 25 cycles with Phusion, which was used together with a constant-region primer and the adapter on the V primers. TCRdb reprocessed the reads with MiXCR, giving one entry per CDR3 protein. The sample carries 65,000 to 100,000 distinct CDR3 sequences, about 18% recorded once. The specimen was PBMCs, collected before treatment. Receptors originate from a male donor with prostate cancer.

This clonotype was counted only a few times. The J gene is TRBJ1-5, the V gene TRBV20-1; the D gene is possibly TRBD1 (6 bases). The germline V gene encodes CDR1 DFQATT and CDR2 SNEGSKA (reference sequence). V lost 0 bases and J lost 6, with 18 bases in between. The CDR3 extends over 16 amino acids. CDR3 bases: TGCAGTGCTAGAGATTCGGCAGGGGCAGAAGGTCAGCCCCAGCATTTT. The encoded protein is CSARDSAGAEGQPQHF.

V gene TRBV7-2 combines with J gene TRBJ2-6; a possible D gene is TRBD1 (5 bases). Germline CDR1 reads SGHTA; CDR2 reads FQGNSA. V lost 0 bases and J lost 4, with 7 bases in between. This CDR3 spans 15 amino acids. CDR3: CASSLAGAGANVLTF. Written as DNA, the CDR3 is TGTGCCAGCAGCTTAGCAGGGGCCGGGGCCAACGTCCTGACTTTC.

Concerning this clonotype itself: A far larger clone is a single base away, which makes a read error likely. The chain uses TRBV5-5 and TRBJ2-7; 16 bases line up with TRBD2. Per germline, CDR1 SGHKS and CDR2 YYEKEE (reference sequence). The trim removed 4 bases at V and 7 bases at J, leaving 5 bases unmatched. The CDR3 sequence is 15 residues long. CDR3 amino acids: CASSEGLAGGNEQYF. The CDR3 DNA sequence: TGTGCCAGCAGCGAGGGACTAGCGGGGGGGAATGAGCAGTACTTC.

This clonotype was recorded at least ten times. The chain has TRBV6-5 and TRBJ2-2; the match to TRBD1 covers 7 bases. Losses at the gene ends were 5 bases for V and 7 bases for J; bases not matched to a gene: 7. The CDR3 runs 14 residues. Per the germline V gene, CDR1 is MNHEY and CDR2 is SVGAGI. The CDR3 protein is CASSKKQGIGELFF. The CDR3 DNA follows: TGTGCCAGCAGTAAAAAACAGGGGATCGGGGAGCTGTTTTTT.

Worth noting for this clonotype: A far larger clone is one base from this, pointing to a likely read error. The chain carries TRBV11-3 and TRBJ2-5; D could derive from TRBD1 or TRBD2 (6 bases each). The J call is in doubt because the DNA end fits TRBJ2-1 better. Germline assignment: CDR1 SGHNT and CDR2 YENEEA. The CDR3 loop spans 13 amino acids. The CDR3 DNA reads TGTGCCAGCAGCTTCAGGGGCGGGAATGGGCAGTTCTTC. It specifies CASSFRGGNGQFF.

A word on this clonotype: This may be a read error, as it is one base from a much larger clone. The J gene is TRBJ1-2, the V gene TRBV3-1, with D tentatively TRBD1 (6 bases). The CDR3 runs 13 residues. V lost 10 bases and J lost 3, with 15 bases in between. The V gene's germline CDR1 is LGHDT and CDR2 YNNKEL (reference sequence). The CDR3 protein is CAISGGGDYGYTF. The CDR3, as DNA: TGTGCCATCTCGGGGGGCGGTGACTATGGCTACACCTTC. Drawing the rest from reference TRBV3-1 and TRBJ1-2, the complete variable domain is DTAVSQTPKYLVTQMGNDKSIKCEQNLGHDTMYWYKQDSKKFLKIMFSYNNKELIINETVPNRFSPKSPDKAHLNLHINSLELGDSAVYFCAISGGGDYGYTFGSGTRLTVV.

Ten or more counts support this clonotype. The V gene is TRBV10-3, the J gene TRBJ1-5, with a tentative D call TRBD1 (5 bases). Trimming took off 4 bases at V and 4 bases at J, with 8 bases between the two ends. CDR3 length equals 13 residues. Germline assignment: CDR1 ENHRY and CDR2 SYGVKD. CDR3 protein: CAISGGLNQPQHF. The CDR3 DNA is TGTGCCATCAGTGGGGGCCTTAATCAGCCCCAGCATTTT.

There are many counts of this clonotype. This chain uses TRBV29-1 with TRBJ1-3; D remains ambiguous. There are 14 residues in the CDR3. CDR1 and CDR2 from the germline V gene are SQVTM and ANQGSEA. V shed 0 bases and J shed 4 bases, with 10 bases lying between them. The CDR3 DNA is TGCAGCGTTGAAGATCCCGGGTTAGGAAACACCATATATTTT. Protein product: CSVEDPGLGNTIYF.

This clonotype was picked up many times. V and J are TRBV9 and TRBJ2-7; D ambiguous. Germline V gene data show CDR1 as SGDLS and CDR2 as YYNGEE. Trimming removed 0 bases from V and 0 bases from J, with 7 bases in between. The CDR3 is 14 amino acids. In nucleotides, the CDR3 is TGTGCCAGCAGCGTAGAGTTCCGCTCCTACGAGCAGTACTTC. Its translation: CASSVEFRSYEQYF.

This clonotype is medium-sized by share. V is TRBV12-3 or TRBV12-4 and J is TRBJ2-7; 8 nucleotides match TRBD2. This CDR3 has 15 residues. V shed 5 bases and J 6 bases; nucleotides not matched to a gene: 12. CDR3 coding DNA: TGTGCCAGCAGTGACCCGAATCGCGGGGGGCCCGAGCAGTACTTC. The encoded protein is CASSDPNRGGPEQYF.

Turning to this clonotype: A much larger clone is a single base away; this may be a read error. The chain has TRBV7-2 and TRBJ2-3, with TRBD2 as a possible D gene (5 bases). The V gene's germline CDR1 is SGHTA and CDR2 FQGNSA. The CDR3 covers 14 residues. The germline V and J ends were trimmed by 5 bases and 4 bases, with 13 bases remaining between them. The CDR3 reads CASSPGSVSDTQYF. CDR3 bases: TGTGCCAGCAGCCCGGGGTCAGTATCAGATACGCAGTATTTT.

This clonotype came up many times. The J gene is TRBJ1-6, the V gene TRBV2, with D possibly being TRBD1 (6 bases). V lost 0 bases and J 9 bases, leaving 9 bases between the germline ends. The CDR3 extends over 14 amino acids. From germline, CDR1 is SNHLY and CDR2 FYNNEI. CDR3 sequence: CASSEAGGGSPLHF. The CDR3 region has the DNA TGTGCCAGCAGTGAAGCAGGGGGGGGTTCACCCCTCCACTTT. Full variable domain (outside the CDR3, taken from reference TRBV2 and TRBJ1-6): EPEVTQTPSHQVTQMGQEVILRCVPISNHLYFYWYRQILGQKVEFLVSFYNNEISEKSEIFDDQFSVERPDGSNFTLKIRSTKLEDSAMYFCASSEAGGGSPLHFGNGTRLTVT.

This clonotype was counted many times. The V call is TRBV5-6, the J call TRBJ2-5; no clear D gene. The germline V gene encodes CDR1 SGHDT and CDR2 YYEEEE. CDR3 length: 13 amino acids. Trimming pared 1 base from V and 3 bases from J, leaving 7 bases between. CDR3 protein: CASSLMLEETQYF. For the CDR3, the DNA is TGTGCCAGCAGCTTGATGCTAGAAGAGACCCAGTACTTC.

This clonotype has at least ten counts. V and J are TRBV6-2 or TRBV6-3 and TRBJ2-1; possibly TRBD1 for D (5 bases). There are 17 residues in the CDR3. V gave up 5 bases and J gave up 2 bases, with 19 bases separating them. The germline V gene has CDR1 MNHEY and CDR2 SVGEGT. Here the CDR3 reads CASSEFGATTPYNEQFF. The DNA for the CDR3 is TGTGCCAGCAGTGAATTTGGGGCCACGACCCCCTACAATGAGCAGTTCTTC.

This clonotype was recorded at least ten times. The chain links TRBV6-5 to TRBJ1-2; 8 bases line up with TRBD1. This CDR3 is built from 14 residues. After removal of 6 bases from V and 4 bases from J, the junction contained 7 bases not matched to a gene. CDR1 is MNHEY and CDR2 is SVGAGI in the germline V gene. CDR3 in DNA: TGTGCCAGCAGCCTGACAGGGGACGGCTATGGCTACACCTTC. This translates into CASSLTGDGYGYTF.

The DNA for the CDR3 is TGTGCCAGCAGGGAGACAGGGGTAATCGCAGATACGCAGTATTTT. Translated, it gives CASRETGVIADTQYF. The chain combines TRBV6-8 with TRBJ2-3; 8 bases match TRBD1. The V gene end was trimmed by 6 bases and the J gene end by 4 bases; junction bases not matched to a gene: 9. In germline, CDR1 is MNHGY, CDR2 SAAAGT. This CDR3 comprises 15 residues.

This clonotype has at least ten counts. V usage is TRBV6-5 and J usage is TRBJ1-5; no firm D call. Germline V gene lookup returns CDR1 MNHEY and CDR2 SVGAGI. The ends were cut back, 2 bases at V and 7 bases at J, with 9 bases in the middle. The CDR3 covers 13 residues. Here the CDR3 reads CASSYGSAQPQHF. DNA for the CDR3: TGTGCCAGCAGTTACGGCAGCGCGCAGCCCCAGCATTTT.

This clonotype was observed at least ten times. CDR3 region: CASSLTSGGANEQFF. The CDR3 DNA sequence: TGCGCCAGCAGCCTGACTAGCGGGGGGGCGAATGAGCAGTTCTTC. J is TRBJ2-1 and V is TRBV4-1; 14 bases align to TRBD2. V shed 4 bases and J 7 bases; nucleotides not matched to a gene: 3. This CDR3 has 15 amino acids. From germline, CDR1 is MGHRA and CDR2 YSYEKL.

This clonotype was seen repeatedly, ten times or more. The chain employs TRBV14 and TRBJ2-2; no reliable D call. V lost 0 bases and J 1 base, leaving 9 bases between the germline ends. Looked up from germline, CDR1 is SGHDN and CDR2 is FVKESK. CDR3 length: 16 amino acids. The CDR3, as DNA: TGTGCCAGCAGCCAAGAACTTTTGGGGAACACCGGGGAGCTGTTTTTT. It is translated as CASSQELLGNTGELFF. Drawing the rest from reference TRBV14 and TRBJ2-2, the complete variable domain is EAGVTQFPSHSVIEKGQTVTLRCDPISGHDNLYWYRRVMGKEIKFLLHFVKESKQDESGMPNNRFLAERTGGTYSTLKVQPAELEDSGVYFCASSQELLGNTGELFFGEGSRLTVL.

As regards this clonotype: The DNA is omitted, as the CDR3 cannot be located on it reliably, and the CDR3 follows TCRdb's listing. The V and J genes are TRBV23-1 and TRBJ2-2. TRBV23-1 is placed among ORFs of uncertain function. The CDR3 length is 19 residues, termini included. This CDR3 is CASSQSWDYFVVNRGAVFF.

The rearrangement joins TRBV5-1 to TRBJ2-5, with TRBD2 as a possible D gene (5 bases). Germline CDR1 SGHRS, CDR2 YFSETQ. The CDR3 loop spans 13 amino acids. Deletions cut 6 bases from V and 3 bases from J, with 12 bases between. CDR3 coding DNA: TGCGCCAGCAAAGGTGACGGGGAAGAGACCCAGTACTTC. Translating gives CASKGDGEETQYF.